This T cell receptor beta chain stems from a study of blood T cell repertoires in COVID-19. Study context: Sites across the United States, Italy and Spain contributed samples from acute and convalescent COVID-19. The analysed material was cDNA or gDNA that came from T cells, B-cell-depleted T cells, or PBMCs.

The CDR3 spans 18 residues. V lost 1 base and J lost 0, with 13 bases in between. CDR1 and CDR2 from the germline V gene are KGHSH and LQKENI. Authors' processing steps: Amplified reference gene primers provided the basis for estimating nucleated cell counts. The repertoire was sequenced with immunoSEQ multiplex PCR; TCRdb's copy has only in-frame clones and lacks some. V and J calls and clone size are given by that table; D and trimming were obtained from the DNA. Here the sample spans 50,000 or so clones, roughly 88% being singletons. This clone was observed once. The chain employs TRBV18 and TRBJ2-6, with D unclear. The TCR was taken from a man aged 65 to 85 with acute or convalescent COVID-19. Material: peripheral blood. The DNA for the CDR3 is TGTGCCAGCTCACCACGGGCAGCTGATAGCTCTGGGGCCAACGTCCTGACTTTC. It specifies CASSPRAADSSGANVLTF.